A selection of T cell receptor beta chains follows, all from one sample in a study of T-cell reconstitution after alpha-beta-depleted transplantation in children. Using its own MiXCR run on the PCR reads, TCRdb lists one record per CDR3 protein. The table lists 250,000 to 400,000 distinct CDR3 sequences, around 25% of them singletons. Source: PBMCs, mostly from graft donor cells, taken 180 days after TCRalphabeta/CD19-depleted stem cell transplant. All receptors derive from a male patient younger than 18 who had a stem cell transplant for acute lymphoblastic leukemia, so the T cells may come from the graft donor. The CDR3 runs from the conserved cysteine through the conserved F or W. A D gene is named only where the DNA matches it firmly. Size tells how often a clone was seen (once, few, many) or the class of an expanded clone, and some rows leave it out.

V gene,clone size,J gene,D gene,CDR3 protein,CDR3 DNA
TRBV24-1,.,TRBJ2-2,.,CATSSTSLHENTGELFF,TGTGCCACCTCCTCCACCTCCCTGCACGAGAACACCGGGGAGCTGTTTTTT
TRBV13,few,TRBJ1-1,.,CASSLGHWNTEAFF,TGTGCCAGCAGCTTAGGACACTGGAACACTGAAGCTTTCTTT
TRBV5-1,.,TRBJ1-2,.,CASSKVVPGSPLYGYTF,TGCGCCAGCAGCAAGGTGGTCCCTGGCTCTCCCCTCTATGGCTACACCTTC
TRBV12-3/TRBV12-4,.,TRBJ1-2,TRBD1,CASSFDGTGLRRGYTF,TGTGCCAGCAGTTTTGACGGGACAGGGCTACGTAGGGGCTACACCTTC
TRBV7-8,few,TRBJ2-1,.,CASSSILAGVYNEQFF,TGTGCCAGCAGCTCAATTCTAGCAGGTGTTTACAATGAGCAGTTCTTC
TRBV7-8,few,TRBJ2-3,TRBD2,CASSLMPATSGSGTDTQYF,TGTGCCAGCAGCCTAATGCCGGCGACTAGCGGGAGTGGAACAGATACGCAGTATTTT
TRBV12-3/TRBV12-4,few,TRBJ2-2,.,CASSLGLPSTGELFF,TGTGCCAGCAGTTTAGGGCTACCCAGCACCGGGGAGCTGTTTTTT
TRBV27,few,TRBJ2-7,.,CASSLGRYYEQYF,TGTGCCAGCAGTTTAGGCCGATACTACGAGCAGTACTTC
TRBV12-3/TRBV12-4,many,TRBJ2-5,.,CASTMALRETQYF,TGTGCCAGCACCATGGCCCTGCGGGAGACCCAGTACTTC
TRBV27,.,TRBJ2-3,TRBD2,CASSPLPLAGGTDTQYF,TGTGCCAGCAGTCCCCTACCTCTAGCGGGGGGCACAGATACGCAGTATTTT
TRBV7-9,few,TRBJ1-1,TRBD1,CASSPWTGGNTEAFF,TGTGCCAGCAGCCCATGGACAGGGGGAAACACTGAAGCTTTCTTT
TRBV12-3/TRBV12-4,.,TRBJ2-7,.,CASSEGRYYEQYF,TGTGCCAGCAGCGAGGGACGGTACTACGAGCAGTACTTC
TRBV5-1,.,TRBJ2-7,.,CASSLVTSRDEQYF,TGCGCCAGCAGCTTGGTCACTAGTCGGGACGAGCAGTACTTC
TRBV21-1,.,TRBJ2-7,.,CASSKAGGDYEQYF,TGTGCCAGCAGCAAAGCGGGGGGAGACTACGAGCAGTACTTC
TRBV20-1,once,TRBJ1-5,TRBD1,CSARLRGGQGDPQGQPQHF,TGCAGTGCTAGACTCAGGGGGGGACAGGGGGATCCACAAGGTCAGCCCCAGCATTTT
TRBV20-1,.,TRBJ2-7,.,CSAPDPILNYYEQYF,TGCAGTGCTCCGGATCCGATTTTAAATTACTACGAGCAGTACTTC
TRBV9,.,TRBJ2-2,TRBD2,CASSVAKREAVGELFF,TGTGCCAGCAGCGTAGCCAAGCGGGAGGCTGTCGGGGAGCTGTTTTTT
TRBV6-5,few,TRBJ1-1,.,CASSYWGFQGTEAFF,TGTGCCAGCAGTTACTGGGGGTTTCAGGGGACTGAAGCTTTCTTT
TRBV6-5,.,TRBJ2-3,.,CASSYGRGSDTQYF,TGTGCCAGCAGTTATGGCAGGGGCTCAGATACGCAGTATTTT
TRBV4-2,many,TRBJ2-7,.,CASSQDWDPYEQYF,TGTGCCAGCAGCCAAGATTGGGACCCATACGAGCAGTACTTC
TRBV7-9,few,TRBJ2-3,.,CASSLKPHRREDTQYF,TGTGCCAGCAGCCTAAAACCCCATCGCAGGGAAGATACGCAGTATTTT
TRBV20-1,few,TRBJ2-2,TRBD2,CSARTQTSGRYWGELFF,TGCAGTGCTAGAACCCAGACTAGCGGGAGATATTGGGGGGAGCTGTTTTTT
TRBV5-1,.,TRBJ1-4,TRBD1,CASSLRAGGGEKLFF,TGCGCCAGCAGCTTGAGGGCAGGGGGGGGTGAAAAACTGTTTTTT